The source of this T cell receptor (beta chain) is a study of siplizumab effects on memory and regulatory T cells. Turning to this clone: Its specificity is not known.

Study-level points and caveats: The authors mapped only a minor fraction of alloreactive clones to unstimulated subsets.

Repertoires were generated with immunoSEQ multiplex PCR, while TCRdb's copy carries only in-frame clones and drops some. The sample has around 110,000 clones, around 94% seen once; the top ten hold under 2%. Trimming shortened V by 8 bases and J by 2 bases, and 6 bases separated the two germline ends. Germline V CDR1 and CDR2: MNHEY, SVGAGI. CDR3 length: 11 residues. The origin of this receptor is a human donor in good health. This sequence joins TRBV6-5 and TRBJ1-1; D gene uncertain. Sequenced sample: non-Treg CD4+ T cells sorted from blood. CDR3 in amino acids: CASVLNTEAFF. As DNA, the CDR3 is TGTGCCAGCGTTCTAAACACTGAAGCTTTCTTT.